These T cell receptor beta chains were read from a single sample in a study of blood T cell repertoires in COVID-19. Repertoires were generated with immunoSEQ multiplex PCR, while TCRdb's copy carries only in-frame clones and drops some. The data show around 190,000 clones, approximately 75% seen once. The sequenced material came from PBMCs or T cells enriched from blood (not recorded which). These receptors were collected from a man aged 40-50 years who had recovered from COVID-19. CDR3s include the opening cysteine and the closing phenylalanine or tryptophan. The D gene is left open where the match is weak. Clone sizes are given selectively: once, few, many, or a class where the clone is expanded.

j_call v_call clone_size d_call cdr3_nt cdr3_aa
TRBJ1-2 TRBV5-1 . . TGCGCCAGCAGCTTAAGCGGGGGGCGATATGGCTACACCTTC CASSLSGGRYGYTF
TRBJ2-3 TRBV6-5 once . TGTGCCAGCAGTTCCCAAGATACGCAGTATTTT CASSSQDTQYF
TRBJ1-3 TRBV9 few TRBD1 TGTGCCAGCAGCGTAGCTGGACAGGGGGCCCTCTCTGGAAACACCATATATTTT CASSVAGQGALSGNTIYF
TRBJ2-1 TRBV5-1 . . TGCGCCAGCAGCCGAACTAGTGTCGACTACAATGAGCAGTTCTTC CASSRTSVDYNEQFF
TRBJ1-3 TRBV5-4 . TRBD1 TGTGCCAGCAGCCTGGACAGGACTATAGGAAACACCATATATTTT CASSLDRTIGNTIYF
TRBJ1-5 TRBV7-2 . . TGTGCCAGCAGCTTAGGCGCCCCTCAGCCCCAGCATTTT CASSLGAPQPQHF
TRBJ1-1 TRBV25-1 . . TGTGCCAGCAGTGGATGGCAGCGCGACACTGAAGCTTTCTTT CASSGWQRDTEAFF
TRBJ2-2 TRBV5-6 . TRBD1 TGTGCCAGCAGCCCGACAGGGGAGGAAACCGGGGAGCTGTTTTTT CASSPTGEETGELFF
TRBJ1-2 TRBV12-3/TRBV12-4 . . TGTGCCAGCAGTACCCGACCGGGCTATGGCTACACCTTC CASSTRPGYGYTF
TRBJ2-7 TRBV9 . TRBD2 TGTGCCAGCAGCGTTAGCGGGAGGTTCAACGAGCAGTACTTC CASSVSGRFNEQYF
TRBJ2-1 TRBV5-1 . . TGCGCCAGCAGCTTGGTCCGCGGGGCGTCTACCTACAATGAGCAGTTCTTC CASSLVRGASTYNEQFF
TRBJ1-4 TRBV10-3 . . TGTGCCATCAGTGGTACAGGGTTACGAGATGAAAAACTGTTTTTT CAISGTGLRDEKLFF
TRBJ1-1 TRBV6-5 . TRBD1 TGTGCCAGCAGTTACACAGGGGTCCCGAACACTGAAGCTTTCTTT CASSYTGVPNTEAFF
TRBJ2-3 TRBV6-5 . TRBD2 TGTGCCAGCAGTTACTCGAGAGGGACTACGGATACGCAGTATTTT CASSYSRGTTDTQYF
TRBJ1-1 TRBV7-3 . . TGTGCCAGCAAGCGGACAGCGAACACTGAAGCTTTCTTT CASKRTANTEAFF
TRBJ1-6 TRBV9 . . TGTGCCAGCAGCGTACAGGTAGAAAATTCACCCCTCCACTTT CASSVQVENSPLHF
TRBJ1-2 TRBV4-1 . TRBD1 TGCGCCAGCAGCCAGATTCGTCCCGGACAGGGGATGGGCTATGGCTACACCTTC CASSQIRPGQGMGYGYTF
TRBJ1-4 TRBV2 . TRBD1 TGTGCCAGCTTCCGCCGGGACAGCGGGGAAAAACTGTTTTTT CASFRRDSGEKLFF